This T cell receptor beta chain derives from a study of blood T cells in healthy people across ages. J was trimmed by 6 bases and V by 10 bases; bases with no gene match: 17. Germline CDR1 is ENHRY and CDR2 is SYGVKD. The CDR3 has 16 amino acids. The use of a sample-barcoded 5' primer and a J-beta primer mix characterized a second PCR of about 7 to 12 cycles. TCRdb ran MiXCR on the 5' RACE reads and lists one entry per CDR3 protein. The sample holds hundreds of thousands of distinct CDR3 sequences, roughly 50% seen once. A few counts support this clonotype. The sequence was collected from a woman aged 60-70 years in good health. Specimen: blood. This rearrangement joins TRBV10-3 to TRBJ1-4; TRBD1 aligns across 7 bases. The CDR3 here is CATKDIQGSVDEKLFF. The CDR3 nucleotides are TGTGCCACAAAAGACATACAGGGGTCGGTGGATGAAAAACTGTTTTTT.